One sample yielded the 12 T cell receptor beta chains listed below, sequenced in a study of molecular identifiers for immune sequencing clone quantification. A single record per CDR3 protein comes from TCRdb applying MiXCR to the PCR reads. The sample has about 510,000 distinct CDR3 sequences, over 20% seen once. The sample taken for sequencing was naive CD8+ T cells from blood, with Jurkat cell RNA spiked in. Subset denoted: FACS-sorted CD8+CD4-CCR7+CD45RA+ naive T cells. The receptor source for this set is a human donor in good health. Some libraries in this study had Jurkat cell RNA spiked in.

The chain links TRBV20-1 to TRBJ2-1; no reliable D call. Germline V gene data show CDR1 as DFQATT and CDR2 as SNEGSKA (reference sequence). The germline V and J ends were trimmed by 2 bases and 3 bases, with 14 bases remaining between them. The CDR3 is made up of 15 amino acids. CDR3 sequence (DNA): TGCAGTGCTAGAAGGCTCGAAGACATCTACAATGAGCAGTTCTTC. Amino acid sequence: CSARRLEDIYNEQFF.

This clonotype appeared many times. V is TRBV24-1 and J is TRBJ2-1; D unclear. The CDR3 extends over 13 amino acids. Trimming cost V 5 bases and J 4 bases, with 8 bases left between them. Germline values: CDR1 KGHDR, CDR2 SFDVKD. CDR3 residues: CATSAGRYNEQFF. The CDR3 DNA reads TGTGCCACCAGTGCGGGCCGTTACAATGAGCAGTTCTTC.

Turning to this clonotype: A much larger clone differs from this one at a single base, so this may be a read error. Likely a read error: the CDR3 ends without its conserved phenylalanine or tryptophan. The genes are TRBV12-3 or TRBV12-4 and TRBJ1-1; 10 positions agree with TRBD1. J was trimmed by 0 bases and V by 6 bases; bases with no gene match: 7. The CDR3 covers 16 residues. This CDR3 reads CASSPRDRGLNTEAFS. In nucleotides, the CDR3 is TGTGCCAGCAGCCCTCGGGACAGGGGACTGAACACTGAAGCTTTCTCT.

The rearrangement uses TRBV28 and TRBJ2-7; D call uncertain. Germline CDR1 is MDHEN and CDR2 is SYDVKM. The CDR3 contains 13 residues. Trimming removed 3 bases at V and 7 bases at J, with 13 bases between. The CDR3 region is CASSFPPGGEQYF. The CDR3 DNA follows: TGTGCCAGCAGTTTTCCCCCCGGTGGGGAGCAGTACTTC.

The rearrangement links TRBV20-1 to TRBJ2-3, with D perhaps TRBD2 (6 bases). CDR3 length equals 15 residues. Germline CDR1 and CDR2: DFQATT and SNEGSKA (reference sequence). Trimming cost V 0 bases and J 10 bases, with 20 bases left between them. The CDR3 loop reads CSARDLKLAPDPQYF. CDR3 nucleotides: TGCAGTGCTAGAGATCTCAAACTAGCTCCTGATCCGCAGTATTTT.

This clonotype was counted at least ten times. The chain's CDR3 is CASSRRLGLSTDTQYF. CDR3 nucleotide sequence: TGTGCCAGCAGCCGGCGACTAGGCCTGAGCACAGATACGCAGTATTTT. The J gene is TRBJ2-3, the V gene TRBV7-6; possible D gene TRBD2, 6 bases. CDR1 SGHVS and CDR2 FNYEAQ come from the germline V gene. Deletions cut 5 bases from V and 0 bases from J, with 15 bases between. The CDR3 extends over 16 amino acids.

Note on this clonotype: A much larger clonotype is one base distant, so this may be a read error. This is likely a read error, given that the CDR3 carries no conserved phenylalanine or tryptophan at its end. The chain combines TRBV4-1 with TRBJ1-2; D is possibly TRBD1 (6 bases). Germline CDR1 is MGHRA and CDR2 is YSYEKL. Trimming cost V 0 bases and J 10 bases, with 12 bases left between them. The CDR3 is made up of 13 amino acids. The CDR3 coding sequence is TGCGCCAGCAGCCAAGACAGGGGAAGTGTCTACACCCTC. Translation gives CASSQDRGSVYTL.

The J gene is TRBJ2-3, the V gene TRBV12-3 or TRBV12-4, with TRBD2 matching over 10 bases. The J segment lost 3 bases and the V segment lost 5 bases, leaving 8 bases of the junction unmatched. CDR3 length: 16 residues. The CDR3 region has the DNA TGTGCCAGCAGTCCCCTCGGGACTAGCGATACAGATACGCAGTATTTT. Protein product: CASSPLGTSDTDTQYF.

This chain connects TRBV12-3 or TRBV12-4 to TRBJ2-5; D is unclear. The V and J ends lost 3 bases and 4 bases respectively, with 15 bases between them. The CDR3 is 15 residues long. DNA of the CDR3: TGTGCCAGCAGTTTGAGTGACTCCCTTTCAGAGACCCAGTACTTC. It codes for CASSLSDSLSETQYF.

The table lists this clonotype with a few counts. The CDR3 protein is CSVEPGQGDNEQFF. DNA of the CDR3: TGCAGCGTAGAACCGGGACAGGGAGACAATGAGCAGTTCTTC. This sequence joins TRBV29-1 and TRBJ2-1; TRBD1 matches at 9 bases. V trimming: 6 bases; J trimming: 5 bases; junction bases outside the gene matches: 8. This CDR3 is 14 amino acids long. Germline V lookup: CDR1 SQVTM, CDR2 ANQGSEA.

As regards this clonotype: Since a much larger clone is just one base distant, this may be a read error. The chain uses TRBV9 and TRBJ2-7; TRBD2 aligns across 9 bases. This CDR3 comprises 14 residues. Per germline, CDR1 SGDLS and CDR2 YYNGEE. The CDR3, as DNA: TGTGCCAGCAGCGTAGGTAGCGGGGGCTACGAGCAGTGCTTC. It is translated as CASSVGSGGYEQCF.

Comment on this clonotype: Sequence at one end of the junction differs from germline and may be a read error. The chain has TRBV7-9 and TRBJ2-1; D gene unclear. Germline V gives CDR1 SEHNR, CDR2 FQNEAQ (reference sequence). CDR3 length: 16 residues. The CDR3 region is CASSLAGGLVYNEQSF. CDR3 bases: TGTGCCAGCAGCTTAGCTGGCGGTTTAGTCTACAATGAGCAGTCCTTC.